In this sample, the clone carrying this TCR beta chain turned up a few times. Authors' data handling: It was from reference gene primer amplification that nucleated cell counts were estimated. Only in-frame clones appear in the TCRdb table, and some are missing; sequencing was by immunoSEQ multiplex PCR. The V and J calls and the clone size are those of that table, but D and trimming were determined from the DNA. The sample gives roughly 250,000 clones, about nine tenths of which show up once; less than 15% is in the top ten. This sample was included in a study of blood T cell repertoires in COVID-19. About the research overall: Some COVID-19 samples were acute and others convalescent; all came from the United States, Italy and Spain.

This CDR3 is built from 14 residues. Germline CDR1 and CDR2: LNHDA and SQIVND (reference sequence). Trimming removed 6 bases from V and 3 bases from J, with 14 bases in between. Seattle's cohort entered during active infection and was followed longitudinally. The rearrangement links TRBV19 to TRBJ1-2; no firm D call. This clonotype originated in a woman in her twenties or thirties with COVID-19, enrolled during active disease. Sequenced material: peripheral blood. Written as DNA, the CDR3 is TGTGCCAGTAGCCACCGGGGTACCCACTATGGCTACACCTTC. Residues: CASSHRGTHYGYTF.